This entry concerns a single T cell receptor beta chain. The data originate from a study of T cell changes during pregnancy in multiple sclerosis. The germline CDR1 and CDR2 sequences are SGHTA and FQGTGA. The trim removed 8 bases at V and 3 bases at J, leaving 4 bases unmatched. This CDR3 spans 13 amino acids. TCRdb's copy holds only in-frame clones and misses some; the assay was immunoSEQ multiplex PCR. The sample consists of around 70,000 clones, roughly 92% of them appearing once. Material: peripheral blood, obtained in the second trimester of pregnancy. V is TRBV7-3 and J is TRBJ2-3; 8 nucleotides agree with TRBD2. This sequence was found in a female donor with multiple sclerosis, enrolled in a pregnancy study. CDR3 in amino acids: CASRGGGTDTQYF. CDR3 nucleotide sequence: TGTGCCAGCCGGGGGGGAGGGACAGATACGCAGTATTTT.